The rows below give T cell receptor beta chains drawn from one sample of a study of PD-1 blockade in classical Hodgkin lymphoma. Some clones are missing from TCRdb's copy, which holds only in-frame ones; the method was immunoSEQ multiplex PCR. Of 20,000 to 30,000 clones detected, around four fifths appear once; the ten largest clones hold 6.2%. Here the sequenced sample was peripheral blood mononuclear cells (PBMCs), taken before the fourth cycle of nivolumab. These receptor sequences come from a human donor with classical Hodgkin lymphoma. The CDR3 runs from the conserved cysteine through the conserved F or W. The order of the fields is V gene, clone size, D gene, J gene, CDR3 DNA, CDR3 protein. A D gene is named only where the DNA matches it firmly. Clone size is shown for a subset of rows, as once, few, many or a class of expanded clone.

v_gene: TRBV5-1
abundance: -
d_gene: TRBD1
j_gene: TRBJ1-6
CDR3nt: TGCGCCAGCAGCTTGGGACAGGGGAACGGTTCACCCCTCCACTTT
CDR3aa: CASSLGQGNGSPLHF

v_gene: TRBV11-2
abundance: -
d_gene: -
j_gene: TRBJ1-5
CDR3nt: TGTGCCAGCAGCTTGGGGGTGGGGGGCAATCAGCCCCAGCATTTT
CDR3aa: CASSLGVGGNQPQHF

v_gene: TRBV18
abundance: -
d_gene: TRBD2
j_gene: TRBJ2-7
CDR3nt: TGTGCCAGCTCCCCTTCTAGCGGGGCTGGGTACGAGCAGTACTTC
CDR3aa: CASSPSSGAGYEQYF

v_gene: TRBV7-9
abundance: -
d_gene: -
j_gene: TRBJ2-7
CDR3nt: TGTGCCAGCAGCTTGGGCTCTAATGAGCAGTACTTC
CDR3aa: CASSLGSNEQYF

v_gene: TRBV7-2
abundance: -
d_gene: -
j_gene: TRBJ2-2
CDR3nt: TGTGCCAGCAGCTTAGCGATGGGGACCGGGGAGCTGTTTTTT
CDR3aa: CASSLAMGTGELFF

v_gene: TRBV2
abundance: -
d_gene: -
j_gene: TRBJ2-1
CDR3nt: TGTGCCAGCATCGACCAGATCAATGAGCAGTTCTTC
CDR3aa: CASIDQINEQFF

v_gene: TRBV10-3
abundance: -
d_gene: -
j_gene: TRBJ1-1
CDR3nt: TGTGCCACCAGACTGAACATGAACACTGAAGCTTTCTTT
CDR3aa: CATRLNMNTEAFF

v_gene: TRBV4-3
abundance: -
d_gene: -
j_gene: TRBJ1-5
CDR3nt: TGCGCCAGCAGCCAAGATCTGACGACAACACGTAACAATCAGCCCCAGCATTTT
CDR3aa: CASSQDLTTTRNNQPQHF

v_gene: TRBV30
abundance: few
d_gene: -
j_gene: TRBJ2-7
CDR3nt: TGTGCCTGGAGTGTACAAGGGGTGGGTTACGAGCAGTACTTC
CDR3aa: CAWSVQGVGYEQYF

v_gene: TRBV7-2
abundance: -
d_gene: -
j_gene: TRBJ1-2
CDR3nt: TGTGCCAGCAGCTTAATGGCAGGGGATCGTTTCTATGGCTACACCTTC
CDR3aa: CASSLMAGDRFYGYTF

v_gene: TRBV2
abundance: -
d_gene: TRBD1
j_gene: TRBJ1-1
CDR3nt: TGTGCCAGCCCTGGACAGGCGAACACTGAAGCTTTCTTT
CDR3aa: CASPGQANTEAFF

v_gene: TRBV5-6
abundance: -
d_gene: -
j_gene: TRBJ1-5
CDR3nt: TGTGCCAGCAGCAGGACGGATCCGGGCAATCAGCCCCAGCATTTT
CDR3aa: CASSRTDPGNQPQHF

v_gene: TRBV29-1
abundance: -
d_gene: -
j_gene: TRBJ2-7
CDR3nt: TGCAGCGTTGAGGACAGCTCCTACGAGCAGTACTTC
CDR3aa: CSVEDSSYEQYF

v_gene: TRBV5-1
abundance: once
d_gene: -
j_gene: TRBJ2-7
CDR3nt: TGCGCCAGCAGCGAGGATCCCTACGAGCAGTACTTC
CDR3aa: CASSEDPYEQYF

v_gene: TRBV30
abundance: few
d_gene: -
j_gene: TRBJ2-1
CDR3nt: TGTGCCTGGCAAACCTCCTCGGGGCCCCCTCAGGAGGAGCAGTTCTTC
CDR3aa: CAWQTSSGPPQEEQFF

v_gene: TRBV14
abundance: -
d_gene: -
j_gene: TRBJ2-3
CDR3nt: TGTGCCAGCAGCCCGCGGGCAGGTTTACCAATAGAACGCACGGATACGCAGTATTTT
CDR3aa: CASSPRAGLPIERTDTQYF

v_gene: TRBV19
abundance: -
d_gene: TRBD1
j_gene: TRBJ2-3
CDR3nt: TGTGCCAGTAGTATATCACAGGGGGGAACAGATACGCAGTATTTT
CDR3aa: CASSISQGGTDTQYF

v_gene: TRBV2
abundance: once
d_gene: TRBD1
j_gene: TRBJ1-3
CDR3nt: TGTGCCAGCAGTTCGGACAGGTCCTTCTCTGGAAACACCATATATTTT
CDR3aa: CASSSDRSFSGNTIYF